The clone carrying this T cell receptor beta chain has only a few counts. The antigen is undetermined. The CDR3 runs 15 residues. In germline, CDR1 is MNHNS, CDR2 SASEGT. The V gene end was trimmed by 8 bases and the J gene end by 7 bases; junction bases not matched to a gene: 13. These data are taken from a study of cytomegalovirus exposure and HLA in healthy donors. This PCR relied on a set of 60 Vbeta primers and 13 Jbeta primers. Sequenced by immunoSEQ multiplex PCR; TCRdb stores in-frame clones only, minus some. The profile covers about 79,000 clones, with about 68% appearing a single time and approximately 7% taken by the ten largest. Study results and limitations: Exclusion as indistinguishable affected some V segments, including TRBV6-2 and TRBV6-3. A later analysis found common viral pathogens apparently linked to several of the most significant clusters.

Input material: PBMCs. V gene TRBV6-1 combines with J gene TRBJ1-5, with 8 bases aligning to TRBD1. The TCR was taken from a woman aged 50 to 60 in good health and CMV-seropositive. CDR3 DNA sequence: TGTGCCAGCGAAGGGTGGACAGGGCGGGAACAGCCCCAGCATTTT. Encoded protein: CASEGWTGREQPQHF.